The 31 T cell receptor beta chains below all came from one sample that was sequenced in a study of blood T cell repertoires in COVID-19. Profiled with immunoSEQ multiplex PCR; TCRdb holds only in-frame clones, not every one. The sample contains 300,000 to 400,000 clones, approximately 82% of which appear only once. Sequencing was done on a sample of peripheral blood. These receptors originate from a man aged 25-45 years with active or convalescent COVID-19.

This clone appeared once. The rearrangement uses TRBV9 and TRBJ1-3, with 11 bases identical to TRBD1. V lost 2 bases to trimming and J lost 2 bases; unmatched junction nucleotides: 6. CDR1 and CDR2 (germline): SGDLS, YYNGEE. The CDR3 is 17 amino acids. CDR3 region: CASSVGPGQGAGNTIYF. The CDR3 coding sequence is TGTGCCAGCAGCGTTGGACCGGGACAGGGGGCTGGAAACACCATATATTTT.

This chain connects TRBV7-8 to TRBJ2-3; 7 bases match TRBD1. The CDR3 extends over 13 amino acids. Germline CDR1 SGHVS, CDR2 FQNEAQ. The trim removed 8 bases at V and 2 bases at J, leaving 4 bases unmatched. DNA of the CDR3: TGTGCCAGCTACAGGGGACCCACAGATACGCAGTATTTT. It yields the protein CASYRGPTDTQYF.

The rearrangement links TRBV5-6 to TRBJ2-4; D perhaps matches TRBD2 (6 bases). CDR1 is SGHDT and CDR2 is YYEEEE in the germline V gene. V was clipped by 3 bases and J by 0 bases, with 19 bases between them. The CDR3 runs 18 residues. CDR3 nucleotide sequence: TGTGCCAGCAGCTGGGACTCCGGAGCTTATCTAGCCAAAAACATTCAGTACTTC. Protein: CASSWDSGAYLAKNIQYF. The variable domain in full, with the rest retrieved from reference TRBV5-6 and TRBJ2-4, is DAGVTQSPTHLIKTRGQQVTLRCSPKSGHDTVSWYQQALGQGPQFIFQYYEEEERQRGNFPDRFSGHQFPNYSSELNVNALLLGDSALYLCASSWDSGAYLAKNIQYFGAGTRLSVL.

The rearrangement links TRBV9 to TRBJ1-2, with a possible D match to TRBD1 (6 bases). Trimming shortened V by 1 base and J by 10 bases, and 17 bases separated the two germline ends. Germline CDR1 reads SGDLS; CDR2 reads YYNGEE. This CDR3 has 14 amino acids. CDR3 bases: TGTGCCAGCAGCGTATCGGGGGGCACCAGCGACTACACCTTC. It codes for CASSVSGGTSDYTF. Combining the CDR3 with reference TRBV9 and TRBJ1-2 gives the whole variable domain DSGVTQTPKHLITATGQRVTLRCSPRSGDLSVYWYQQSLDQGLQFLIQYYNGEERAKGNILERFSAQQFPDLHSELNLSSLELGDSALYFCASSVSGGTSDYTFGSGTRLTVV.

The chain carries TRBV6-6 and TRBJ2-7, with 9 bases fitting TRBD1. Germline CDR1 MNHNY, CDR2 SVGAGI (reference sequence). The CDR3 is 15 amino acids. V shed 1 base, J shed 6 bases, and the junction held 7 bases outside the gene matches. CDR3 protein: CASSYCRTGDCEQYF. DNA of the CDR3: TGTGCCAGCAGTTACTGCAGGACAGGGGATTGCGAGCAGTACTTC.

V is TRBV7-2 and J is TRBJ2-5; 9 bases are shared with TRBD2. The V segment lost 5 bases and the J segment 5 bases; nucleotides outside the gene matches: 12. This CDR3 has 16 amino acids. Germline values: CDR1 SGHTA, CDR2 FQGNSA. CDR3 loop: CASSLTSLAGVETQYF. CDR3 nucleotide sequence: TGTGCCAGCAGCCTAACCTCTTTAGCGGGAGTTGAGACCCAGTACTTC.

The V call is TRBV28, the J call TRBJ2-7; 10 bases align to TRBD2. The germline V gene encodes CDR1 MDHEN and CDR2 SYDVKM. This CDR3 spans 16 amino acids. The junction had 11 bases not matched to a gene; V was cut back by 5 bases and J by 4 bases. The CDR3 DNA follows: TGTGCCAGCAGTCTACACTCTAGCGGGAGAGGGTACGAGCAGTACTTC. Translation: CASSLHSSGRGYEQYF.

Points on this clone: Additional DNA sequences in this sample encode the identical CDR3. The V call is TRBV7-9, the J call TRBJ1-3, with D tentatively TRBD1 (6 bases). From germline, CDR1 is SEHNR and CDR2 FQNEAQ (reference sequence). The CDR3 extends over 14 amino acids. Trimming cost V 5 bases and J 0 bases, with 8 bases left between them. CDR3 in amino acids: CASSPTGSGNTIYF. The CDR3 DNA reads TGTGCCAGCAGCCCGACAGGCTCTGGAAACACCATATATTTT. Together with reference TRBV7-9 and TRBJ1-3, the CDR3 gives the full variable domain: DTGVSQNPRHKITKRGQNVTFRCDPISEHNRLYWYRQTLGQGPEFLTYFQNEAQLEKSRLLSDRFSAERPKGSFSTLEIQRTEQGDSAMYLCASSPTGSGNTIYFGEGSWLTVV.

V usage is TRBV21-1 and J usage is TRBJ1-2. TRBV21-1 is annotated as a pseudogene. CDR3 length: 16 residues. For the CDR3, the DNA is TGTGCCAGCAGCAAAGAGTATGCGAGCTCCCACTATGGCTACACCTTC. It encodes CASSKEYASSHYGYTF.

This chain joins TRBV9 and TRBJ1-6; unclear D gene. The germline V gene has CDR1 SGDLS and CDR2 YYNGEE. The CDR3 extends over 13 amino acids. V was shortened by 0 bases and J by 11 bases, with 9 bases between the two germline ends. CDR3 sequence reads: CASSVAEWTPLHF. In DNA form, the CDR3 reads TGTGCCAGCAGCGTAGCGGAGTGGACACCCCTCCACTTT.

The chain has TRBV4-3 and TRBJ2-6; maybe TRBD1 (5 bases). The CDR3 consists of 16 residues. The V end lost 3 bases, the J end lost 2 bases, and 11 bases lay between the germline ends. Germline V CDR1 and CDR2: LGHNA, YSLEER. This CDR3 reads CASSQQGVAGANVLTF. The CDR3 DNA follows: TGCGCCAGCAGCCAGCAGGGTGTCGCTGGGGCCAACGTCCTGACTTTC.

The chain recombines TRBV5-1 with TRBJ1-5; D call uncertain. Germline V gene data show CDR1 as SGHRS and CDR2 as YFSETQ. Trimming removed 3 bases from V and 9 bases from J, with 19 bases in between. The CDR3 is made up of 15 amino acids. The CDR3 nucleotides are TGCGCCAGCAGCTCCTTAGGACCGAACGGAGGGCCCCAGCATTTT. It specifies CASSSLGPNGGPQHF.

In its sample, this clone was seen a few times. The rearrangement links TRBV7-9 to TRBJ2-7, with unresolved D. Germline CDR1 SEHNR, CDR2 FQNEAQ (reference sequence). There are 12 residues in the CDR3. V lost 5 bases, J lost 6 bases, and 11 bases lay in between. CDR3 in amino acids: CASSRHRSEQYF. CDR3 DNA: TGTGCCAGCAGCCGTCACAGATCCGAGCAGTACTTC.

This clone was detected only a few times. The rearrangement links TRBV9 to TRBJ2-2; TRBD1 is a possible D gene (6 bases). The germline V and J ends were trimmed by 4 bases and 8 bases, with 27 bases remaining between them. CDR3 size: 18 residues. Germline CDR1 reads SGDLS; CDR2 reads YYNGEE. CDR3 in amino acids: CASSPRYPTRTASGELFF. The CDR3 nucleotides are TGTGCCAGCAGCCCCCGGTATCCCACGAGGACAGCCTCAGGGGAGCTGTTTTTT. Combining the CDR3 with reference TRBV9 and TRBJ2-2 gives the whole variable domain DSGVTQTPKHLITATGQRVTLRCSPRSGDLSVYWYQQSLDQGLQFLIQYYNGEERAKGNILERFSAQQFPDLHSELNLSSLELGDSALYFCASSPRYPTRTASGELFFGEGSRLTVL.

V gene TRBV7-8 combines with J gene TRBJ2-7, with 12 nucleotides matching TRBD1. The CDR3 covers 15 residues. Germline assignment: CDR1 SGHVS and CDR2 FQNEAQ. V lost 3 bases to trimming and J lost 4 bases; unmatched junction nucleotides: 4. The CDR3 nucleotides are TGTGCCAGCAGCTTCGGGACAGGGGGCGCGTACGAGCAGTACTTC. This codes for CASSFGTGGAYEQYF.

CDR3 protein: CASSELRQAGEVHEQYF. The CDR3 DNA reads as TGTGCCAGCAGTGAACTTCGACAAGCGGGGGAGGTGCACGAGCAGTACTTC. This chain uses TRBV6-1 with TRBJ2-7, with TRBD2 identical over 8 bases. V lost 2 bases and J lost 5; bases outside the gene matches: 14. The CDR3 loop spans 17 amino acids. CDR1 and CDR2 (germline): MNHNS, SASEGT.

The chain combines TRBV10-3 with TRBJ1-2; 11 bases fit TRBD1. The V gene end was trimmed by 0 bases and the J gene end by 6 bases; junction bases not matched to a gene: 3. The CDR3 extends over 15 amino acids. Germline V gene lookup returns CDR1 ENHRY and CDR2 SYGVKD. CDR3 protein: CAISESRTGGDGYTF. The DNA for the CDR3 is TGTGCCATCAGTGAGTCGAGGACAGGGGGCGATGGCTACACCTTC.

Concerning this clone itself: Compared with germline, one end of the junction differs, possibly owing to a read error. The rearrangement uses TRBV11-2 and TRBJ1-2; TRBD1 agrees at 7 bases. This CDR3 contains 14 residues. Germline V gives CDR1 SGHAT, CDR2 FQNNGV. CDR3 protein: CASSLDRVPHGYTF. The CDR3 DNA reads TGTGCCAGCAGCCTAGACAGGGTTCCCCATGGCTACACCTTC.

The sample holds one count of this clone. The genes are TRBV24-1 and TRBJ2-1; the match to TRBD1 covers 9 bases. V lost 0 bases and J lost 8; bases outside the gene matches: 7. This CDR3 is 16 amino acids long. CDR1 KGHDR and CDR2 SFDVKD come from the germline V gene. For the CDR3, the DNA is TGTGCCACCAGTGATTTGGCGGGACAGGGCATGGATGAGCAGTTCTTC. It is translated as CATSDLAGQGMDEQFF.

The chain recombines TRBV5-1 with TRBJ2-5; 9 bases agree with TRBD1. Looked up from germline, CDR1 is SGHRS and CDR2 is YFSETQ. This CDR3 has 16 residues. V lost 4 bases to trimming and J lost 5 bases; unmatched junction nucleotides: 12. The CDR3 region is CASSQGQGGRGETQYF. The CDR3 nucleotides read TGCGCCAGCAGCCAGGGACAGGGAGGGCGTGGGGAGACCCAGTACTTC.

The chain joins TRBV19 to TRBJ2-7; 15 positions match TRBD2. The trim removed 5 bases at V and 2 bases at J, leaving 10 bases unmatched. Germline values: CDR1 LNHDA, CDR2 SQIVND (reference sequence). This CDR3 has 18 residues. As DNA, the CDR3 is TGTGCCAGTAGTGGAAGGACTAGCGGGAGGGCCCTCACCTACGAGCAGTACTTC. It is translated as CASSGRTSGRALTYEQYF.

The chain couples TRBV19 to TRBJ2-7; 7 bases agree with TRBD2. The trim removed 5 bases at V and 6 bases at J, leaving 13 bases unmatched. The length of the CDR3 is 15 residues. Germline CDR1 and CDR2: LNHDA and SQIVND (reference sequence). Written as DNA, the CDR3 is TGTGCCAGTAGTTCCAGACTAGCTCGGGGGTCCGAGCAGTACTTC. Translated, it gives CASSSRLARGSEQYF.

This sequence joins TRBV30 and TRBJ1-2; TRBD1 is a possible D gene (6 bases). The CDR3 has 14 residues. Germline CDR1 reads GTSNPN; CDR2 reads SVGIG (reference sequence). CDR3 loop: CVRSGPGGNYGYTF. The CDR3 DNA sequence: TGTGTCCGGAGTGGACCGGGGGGCAACTATGGCTACACCTTC.

This chain links TRBV30 with TRBJ1-2, with D perhaps matching TRBD1 (5 bases). This CDR3 is 13 amino acids long. V gave up 2 bases and J gave up 3 bases, with 10 bases separating them. Per the germline V gene, CDR1 is GTSNPN and CDR2 is SVGIG (reference sequence). The CDR3 DNA is TGTGCCTGGAGTAAGGGGATCGACTATGGCTACACCTTC. Translation gives CAWSKGIDYGYTF.

The V call is TRBV3-1 (or the pseudogene TRBV3-2), the J call TRBJ2-1, with 9 positions matching TRBD2. With 7 bases clipped from V and 5 bases from J, the junction kept 9 bases outside the gene matches. CDR3 size: 15 residues. Germline CDR1 and CDR2: LGHDT and YNNKEL (reference sequence). CDR3 in amino acids: CASKGGGRVHNEQFF. CDR3 nucleotides: TGTGCCAGCAAAGGGGGCGGGAGGGTCCACAATGAGCAGTTCTTC.

The chain links TRBV6-5 to TRBJ1-4, with D uncertain. The CDR3 contains 15 residues. The V gene lost 6 bases and the J gene lost 0 bases, with 11 bases spanning the gap. In germline, CDR1 is MNHEY, CDR2 SVGAGI. The DNA for the CDR3 is TGTGCCAGCAGCTCCCCGCGGGCAACTAATGAAAAACTGTTTTTT. It yields the protein CASSSPRATNEKLFF.

CDR3 bases: TGTGCCAGCAGGGACGGTGGGGAGGGCCGAGGATTGGTGCAGCAGTTCTTC. Amino acid sequence: CASRDGGEGRGLVQQFF. J is TRBJ2-1 and V is TRBV28; TRBD2 agrees at 7 bases. This CDR3 is built from 17 residues. J was trimmed by 11 bases and V by 6 bases; bases with no gene match: 22. Germline V gives CDR1 MDHEN, CDR2 SYDVKM.

The genes are TRBV5-1 and TRBJ2-7, with D possibly TRBD2 on 6 matching bases. Germline lookup yields CDR1 SGHRS and CDR2 YFSETQ. Trimming removed 3 bases at V and 0 bases at J, with 19 bases between. The CDR3 totals 17 residues. CDR3 protein: CASSSREVAKSSYEQYF. CDR3 nucleotides: TGCGCCAGCAGCTCGAGGGAGGTGGCAAAGAGCTCCTACGAGCAGTACTTC.

V gene TRBV10-1 combines with J gene TRBJ2-5; 12 bases fit TRBD2. The DNA end is more similar to TRBJ2-7, so the J call may be wrong. The CDR3 has 16 residues. Germline V gene lookup returns CDR1 WNHNN and CDR2 SYGVQD (reference sequence). The CDR3 nucleotides read TGCGCCAGCAGACCAGGACTAGCGGGGAATTTTTACGAGCAGTACTTC. Translation: CASRPGLAGNFYEQYF.

The chain joins TRBV2 to TRBJ2-3; the match to TRBD2 covers 10 bases. The germline V gene has CDR1 SNHLY and CDR2 FYNNEI. J was trimmed by 5 bases and V by 8 bases; bases with no gene match: 4. The CDR3 covers 13 residues. CDR3 residues: CASEASGGDTQYF. The DNA for the CDR3 is TGTGCCAGCGAGGCTAGCGGGGGAGATACGCAGTATTTT.

The chain has TRBV3-1 (or the pseudogene TRBV3-2) and TRBJ1-6, with D perhaps matching TRBD1 (5 bases). Germline CDR1 LGHDT, CDR2 YNNKEL (reference sequence). V was shortened by 0 bases and J by 7 bases, with 10 bases between the two germline ends. CDR3 length: 15 amino acids. Here the CDR3 reads CASSQEAGRNSPLHF. The DNA of the CDR3 is TGTGCCAGCAGCCAAGAGGCAGGGAGGAATTCACCCCTCCACTTT.